Listed below are T cell receptor beta chains from one sample, sequenced in a study of cytomegalovirus exposure and HLA in healthy donors. Generated by immunoSEQ multiplex PCR, the TCRdb table keeps only in-frame clones and is missing some. The sample carries 150,000 to 200,000 clones, approximately 87% recorded once. The sample comprised PBMCs. The receptors were gathered from a woman in her 30s in good health and CMV-seronegative. CDR3s include the opening cysteine and the closing phenylalanine or tryptophan. D genes are given only for firm matches. The size of a clone is reported for some rows only, either as once, few or many, or as a class for expanded clones.

J gene	V gene	D gene	clone size	CDR3 DNA	CDR3 protein
TRBJ2-3	TRBV11-3	TRBD2	-	TGTGCCAGCAGCCGTACTAGCGGGGCGACAGATACGCAGTATTTT	CASSRTSGATDTQYF
TRBJ1-3	TRBV4-3	TRBD1	-	TGCGCCAGCAGCCATGGACAGGGGGTGCTTGGAAACACCATATATTTT	CASSHGQGVLGNTIYF
TRBJ1-1	TRBV28	-	-	TGTGCCAGCAGCCCTGTTGGGCTTAACACTGAAGCTTTCTTT	CASSPVGLNTEAFF
TRBJ2-7	TRBV9	TRBD1	-	TGTGCCAGCAGGATCCACACCAGGGACAGGGGATACGAGCAGTACTTC	CASRIHTRDRGYEQYF
TRBJ2-3	TRBV5-4	TRBD2	-	TGTGCCAGCAGCTTGGGGGCGGGGGGGGCCTATACGCAGTATTTT	CASSLGAGGAYTQYF
TRBJ2-7	TRBV6-1	-	-	TGTGCCAGCAGTTTGGGACGGTCCTACGAGCAGTACTTC	CASSLGRSYEQYF
TRBJ2-7	TRBV5-5	-	-	TGTGCCAGCAGCACCCCGGGACCTCTCTACGAGCAGTACTTC	CASSTPGPLYEQYF
TRBJ1-2	TRBV2	-	-	TGTGCCAGCAGTGATGAGGGTGTGATCTATGGCTACACCTTC	CASSDEGVIYGYTF
TRBJ1-6	TRBV18	-	-	TGTGCCAGCTCACCAGTGGGTGAGGGATTTAATTCACCCCTCCACTTT	CASSPVGEGFNSPLHF
TRBJ2-7	TRBV28	TRBD2	-	TGTGCCAGCAGGACCGCTCTAGCGGGAGTGTACGAGCAGTACTTC	CASRTALAGVYEQYF
TRBJ2-7	TRBV4-1	TRBD1	-	TGCGCCAGCAGCCCGGGACAGGGGTCCTACGAGCAGTACTTC	CASSPGQGSYEQYF
TRBJ1-2	TRBV5-1	TRBD1	-	TGCGCCAGCAGCTATACAGGGGGTAGCGGAGGCTACACCTTC	CASSYTGGSGGYTF
TRBJ1-2	TRBV11-2	-	-	TGTGCCAGCAGCCCCATAGGTCATGGCTACACCTTC	CASSPIGHGYTF
TRBJ2-5	TRBV6-6	-	-	TGTGCCAGCAGTGACATGGGTGGAGTGGGGACCCAGTACTTC	CASSDMGGVGTQYF
TRBJ2-5	TRBV29-1	-	-	TGCAGCGTCGGACAGAAGGGGGAGACCCAGTACTTC	CSVGQKGETQYF
TRBJ2-1	TRBV10-3	-	-	TGTGCCATCAGTGGACTGAACAATGAGCAGTTCTTC	CAISGLNNEQFF
TRBJ2-2	TRBV11-1	-	-	TGTGCCAGCAGCTCCACAGGGCGGCAGGGGAACACCGGGGAGCTGTTTTTT	CASSSTGRQGNTGELFF
TRBJ2-7	TRBV19	-	-	TGTGCCAGTGCGGGGACAACTACAACCTACGAGCAGTACTTC	CASAGTTTTYEQYF
TRBJ1-1	TRBV18	-	once	TGTGCCAGCCGTCCTTCACCCCCGAACACTGAAGCTTTCTTT	CASRPSPPNTEAFF
TRBJ1-5	TRBV6-6	-	-	TGTGCCAGCAGCCCAGACTATAGCAATCAGCCCCAGCATTTT	CASSPDYSNQPQHF